The next 30 T cell receptor beta chains were all read from a single sample in a study of multiple sclerosis patients with progressive multifocal leukoencephalopathy. TCRdb keeps only in-frame clones here, not all; method: immunoSEQ multiplex PCR. The profile shows some 30,000 clones, 70% to 90% of them singletons. Indicated time point: before natalizumab initiation. The material sequenced was PBMCs. The receptors stem from a human donor with multiple sclerosis.

The CDR3 loop is CASSVGSGPGEQYF. CDR3 bases: TGCGCCAGCAGTGTGGGATCGGGCCCAGGGGAGCAGTACTTC. The chain carries TRBV10-1 and TRBJ2-7, with D tentatively TRBD1 (5 bases). V shed 4 bases and J shed 7 bases, with 17 bases lying between them. The CDR3 extends over 14 amino acids. Looked up from germline, CDR1 is WNHNN and CDR2 is SYGVQD (reference sequence).

The CDR3, as DNA: TGTGCCACCAGCAGAGAGCACCTCAACACCGGGGAGCTGTTTTTT. This gives the protein CATSREHLNTGELFF. J is TRBJ2-2 and V is TRBV15; D remains ambiguous. Germline values: CDR1 LNHNV, CDR2 YYDKDF (reference sequence). CDR3 size: 15 residues. Trimming took 0 bases from V and 2 from J, leaving 7 bases between them.

Written as DNA, the CDR3 is TGTGCCATCCCCTCCTCGGACGCTCCCGAAGCTTTCTTT. Translated, it gives CAIPSSDAPEAFF. This chain joins TRBV2 and TRBJ1-1; D is ambiguous. Germline V gives CDR1 SNHLY, CDR2 FYNNEI. The V end lost 10 bases, the J end lost 8 bases, and 20 bases lay between the germline ends. This CDR3 spans 13 amino acids.

The chain couples TRBV7-6 to TRBJ1-2, with a tentative D call TRBD1 (5 bases). The CDR3 covers 15 residues. Per germline, CDR1 SGHVS and CDR2 FNYEAQ. Between the trimmed V and J ends, which lost 6 bases and 3 bases, there was a span of 17 bases. The CDR3 DNA sequence: TGTGCCAGCAGGCTTTTAGGGGAGACGCACTATGGCTACACCTTC. It yields the protein CASRLLGETHYGYTF.

The rearrangement joins TRBV7-8 to TRBJ1-2, with D perhaps matching TRBD1 (6 bases). The CDR3 totals 15 residues. Per the germline V gene, CDR1 is SGHVS and CDR2 is FQNEAQ. Trimming left V 5 bases short and J 4 bases short, with 17 bases between. The CDR3 loop is CASSPGQIHLYGYTF. DNA of the CDR3: TGTGCCAGCAGCCCGGGACAAATTCATCTCTATGGCTACACCTTC.

The chain uses TRBV6-6 and TRBJ2-7; 9 positions match TRBD1. Germline loops: CDR1 MNHNY, CDR2 SVGAGI (reference sequence). After removal of 5 bases from V and 4 bases from J, the junction contained 6 bases not matched to a gene. The CDR3 runs 14 residues. The CDR3 DNA reads as TGTGCCAGCAGTGGGACAGGGCGTCCGTACGAGCAGTACTTC. It encodes CASSGTGRPYEQYF.

The chain links TRBV5-1 to TRBJ2-1; 11 bases fit TRBD2. CDR1 is SGHRS, CDR2 YFSETQ, per germline. J lost 8 bases, V lost 3 bases, and 7 bases had no gene match. The CDR3 runs 15 residues. The chain's CDR3 is CASSSASGGFYEQFF. CDR3 bases: TGCGCCAGCAGCTCAGCTAGCGGGGGGTTCTATGAGCAGTTCTTC.

V is TRBV27 and J is TRBJ2-7; 9 nucleotides agree with TRBD1. V shed 3 bases, J shed 4 bases, and the junction held 7 bases outside the gene matches. This CDR3 contains 15 residues. Germline V gene sequence: CDR1 MNHEY, CDR2 SMNVEV (reference sequence). The CDR3 loop is CASSLSTGGQYEQYF. In nucleotides, the CDR3 is TGTGCCAGCAGTTTGTCCACAGGGGGCCAGTACGAGCAGTACTTC.

The chain recombines TRBV4-1 with TRBJ2-7; D unresolved. Germline assignment: CDR1 MGHRA and CDR2 YSYEKL. CDR3 length: 13 amino acids. Trimming shortened V by 0 bases and J by 2 bases, and 5 bases separated the two germline ends. The CDR3 DNA sequence: TGCGCCAGCAGCCAAGAAGTAGCCTACGAGCAGTACTTC. Residues: CASSQEVAYEQYF.

This clone was seen only a few times. The V call is TRBV19, the J call TRBJ2-5; 8 nucleotides align to TRBD2. The germline CDR1 and CDR2 sequences are LNHDA and SQIVND (reference sequence). CDR3 length: 15 residues. The junction had 6 bases not matched to a gene; V was cut back by 2 bases and J by 4 bases. The CDR3 sequence is CASSISRTSTETQYF. The CDR3 nucleotides are TGTGCCAGTAGTATATCCCGGACTAGCACAGAGACCCAGTACTTC.

The chain recombines TRBV2 with TRBJ2-5; maybe TRBD2 (5 bases). Gene TRBJ2-7 matches the end of the DNA better, so the J call may be wrong. Germline CDR1 and CDR2: SNHLY and FYNNEI. This CDR3 region has 21 residues. The DNA of the CDR3 is TGTGCCAGCGGTAAACTAGGCTTCCTCCCTACGAGCTTCGGCCCTCACTACGAGCAGTACTTC. Translation: CASGKLGFLPTSFGPHYEQYF.

CDR3 amino acids: CASSQDEASGGNEQFF. As DNA, the CDR3 is TGTGCCAGCAGCCAAGATGAGGCTAGCGGGGGGAATGAGCAGTTCTTC. The chain combines TRBV4-2 with TRBJ2-1; 11 bases map to TRBD2. CDR3 length equals 16 residues. Germline CDR1 is LGHNA and CDR2 is YNFKEQ. V was pared by 0 bases and J by 7 bases, with 5 bases of the junction left unmatched.

This clone was seen only once. The rearrangement uses TRBV19 and TRBJ1-6, with a weak D call TRBD1 (6 bases). Germline assignment: CDR1 LNHDA and CDR2 SQIVND (reference sequence). The CDR3 covers 14 residues. V lost 1 base and J 7 bases, leaving 8 bases between the germline ends. The CDR3: CASSIGTVNSPLHF. The CDR3 DNA follows: TGTGCCAGTAGTATAGGGACAGTGAATTCACCCCTCCACTTT.

The rearrangement uses TRBV9 and TRBJ1-1; D remains unclear. V dropped 4 bases and J dropped 4 bases, with 11 bases sitting between them. This CDR3 comprises 13 residues. The germline V gene has CDR1 SGDLS and CDR2 YYNGEE. As DNA, the CDR3 is TGTGCCAGCAGCTTAGGAGGGAGCACTGAAGCTTTCTTT. This sequence encodes CASSLGGSTEAFF.

The rearrangement links TRBV2 to TRBJ2-3; no reliable D call. The CDR3 loop spans 17 amino acids. CDR1 SNHLY and CDR2 FYNNEI come from the germline V gene. V was trimmed by 1 base and J by 0 bases, leaving 14 bases between them. The CDR3 reads CASSEGLGPVSTDTQYF. The DNA for the CDR3 is TGTGCCAGCAGTGAAGGTCTGGGTCCGGTCAGCACAGATACGCAGTATTTT.

This clone has a single count. The chain is built from TRBV7-2 and TRBJ2-7; D is ambiguous. Germline CDR1 is SGHTA and CDR2 is FQGNSA. The V and J ends lost 5 bases and 6 bases respectively, with 17 bases between them. This CDR3 has 14 amino acids. CDR3 nucleotide sequence: TGTGCCAGCAGCCGAGACCTACAGATCCTCGAGCAGTACTTC. Protein sequence: CASSRDLQILEQYF. Full variable domain (missing parts from reference TRBV7-2 and TRBJ2-7): GAGVSQSPSNKVTEKGKDVELRCDPISGHTALYWYRQSLGQGLEFLIYFQGNSAPDKSGLPSDRFSAERTGGSVSTLTIQRTQQEDSAVYLCASSRDLQILEQYFGPGTRLTVT.

This clone was observed a single time. The genes are TRBV4-1 and TRBJ2-5, with TRBD2 matching 7 bases. Germline assignment: CDR1 MGHRA and CDR2 YSYEKL. Trimming cost V 0 bases and J 4 bases; bases outside gene matches: 11. This CDR3 region has 17 residues. In DNA form, the CDR3 reads TGCGCCAGCAGCCAAGAGACTAGCCTTACCGGGGGAGAGACCCAGTACTTC. Translated, it gives CASSQETSLTGGETQYF.

The chain employs TRBV18 and TRBJ1-1; D unresolved. The V end lost 3 bases, the J end lost 4 bases, and 9 bases lay between the germline ends. This CDR3 has 13 residues. Germline lookup yields CDR1 KGHSH and CDR2 LQKENI. The CDR3 here is CASSPWLGTEAFF. The CDR3 DNA is TGTGCCAGCTCACCCTGGTTAGGCACTGAAGCTTTCTTT.

The V gene is TRBV18, the J gene TRBJ2-6; perhaps TRBD2 as D (5 bases). This CDR3 contains 15 residues. V lost 3 bases, J lost 6 bases, and 12 bases lay in between. Germline assignment: CDR1 KGHSH and CDR2 LQKENI. The CDR3 is CASSPPGNTANVLTF. The CDR3 DNA follows: TGTGCCAGCTCACCCCCCGGGAACACGGCCAACGTCCTGACTTTC.

This clone has a single count. The J gene is TRBJ2-3, the V gene TRBV7-3, with TRBD2 identical over 15 bases. There are 19 residues in the CDR3. CDR1 SGHTA and CDR2 FQGTGA come from the germline V gene. The trim removed 5 bases at V and 7 bases at J, leaving 16 bases unmatched. CDR3 bases: TGTGCCAGCAGCAGCGAAACCGGGACTAGCGGGGGGCCGGCTCATACGCAGTATTTT. As protein: CASSSETGTSGGPAHTQYF.

V usage is TRBV23-1 and J usage is TRBJ1-5; the D gene is possibly TRBD1 (6 bases). TRBV23-1 is assigned to the ORF class and has an uncertain function. The germline V and J ends were trimmed by 4 bases and 13 bases, with 14 bases remaining between them. CDR3 length: 12 amino acids. CDR3 sequence: CASSPGVGAQHF. DNA for the CDR3: TGCGCCAGCAGTCCGGGGGTGGGGGCTCAGCATTTT.

The chain joins TRBV7-3 to TRBJ2-2, with TRBD1 matching over 9 bases. Trimming removed 1 base from V and 2 bases from J; junction bases left unmatched: 2. Germline V CDR1 and CDR2: SGHTA, FQGTGA. CDR3 length: 16 residues. CDR3 coding DNA: TGTGCCAGCAGCTTAAAGGGACAGGGTAACACCGGGGAGCTGTTTTTT. Residues: CASSLKGQGNTGELFF.

The chain is built from TRBV19 and TRBJ2-2; D could derive from TRBD1 or TRBD2 (6 bases each). CDR3 length equals 14 residues. Per germline, CDR1 LNHDA and CDR2 SQIVND (reference sequence). Trimming removed 3 bases at V and 6 bases at J, with 11 bases between. CDR3 protein: CASSMNREAGELFF. DNA of the CDR3: TGTGCCAGTAGTATGAACAGGGAGGCCGGGGAGCTGTTTTTT.

The chain uses TRBV11-2 and TRBJ2-7, with no clear D. The CDR3 totals 11 residues. The germline V gene encodes CDR1 SGHAT and CDR2 FQNNGV. Between the trimmed V and J ends, which lost 3 bases and 5 bases, there was a span of 5 bases. For the CDR3, the DNA is TGTGCCAGCAGCTTTATCGACGAGCAGTACTTC. Translation: CASSFIDEQYF.

This sequence joins TRBV27 and TRBJ2-5, with 7 bases that match TRBD1. The CDR3 loop spans 15 amino acids. The V and J ends lost 5 bases and 3 bases, in that order; junction bases with no gene match: 9. Germline CDR1 is MNHEY and CDR2 is SMNVEV (reference sequence). CDR3 sequence (DNA): TGTGCCAGCAGTATCTCCGACGGGACAGAAGAGACCCAGTACTTC. Translating it yields CASSISDGTEETQYF.

For the CDR3, the DNA is TGCGCCAGCAGCCCGGGACAGGGCCACAAGAGCTCTGGGGCCAACGTCCTGACTTTC. Translated, it gives CASSPGQGHKSSGANVLTF. The J gene is TRBJ2-6, the V gene TRBV4-3; 9 bases match TRBD1. The length of the CDR3 is 19 residues. The V gene end was trimmed by 4 bases and the J gene end by 0 bases; junction bases not matched to a gene: 10. The germline V gene encodes CDR1 LGHNA and CDR2 YSLEER.

V gene TRBV7-2 combines with J gene TRBJ1-3, with D unclear. The CDR3 loop spans 19 amino acids. Trimming removed 1 base at V and 0 bases at J, with 19 bases between. Germline CDR1 reads SGHTA; CDR2 reads FQGNSA. CDR3 DNA sequence: TGTGCCAGCAGCTTAGAGCTAAACCTGGGTGGTATCTCTGGAAACACCATATATTTT. As protein: CASSLELNLGGISGNTIYF.

This chain connects TRBV28 to TRBJ2-2; TRBD1 aligns across 8 bases. This CDR3 spans 16 amino acids. V dropped 8 bases and J dropped 7; count of bases not matched to a gene: 15. Germline loops: CDR1 MDHEN, CDR2 SYDVKM. The CDR3 DNA reads as TGTGCCAGCGCAACGAGGAGGACAGGGTCGAGCGGGGAGCTGTTTTTT. Amino acid sequence: CASATRRTGSSGELFF.

This clone has only a few counts. The rearrangement uses TRBV7-2 and TRBJ2-1, with a weak D call TRBD2 (6 bases). V was trimmed by 4 bases and J by 8 bases, leaving 15 bases between them. The length of the CDR3 is 14 residues. The V gene's germline CDR1 is SGHTA and CDR2 FQGNSA. CDR3 residues: CASSSADGRHEQFF. Here the CDR3 DNA reads TGTGCCAGCAGCTCCGCCGACGGGAGACATGAGCAGTTCTTC.

The V call is TRBV5-1, the J call TRBJ2-2; 8 bases are shared with TRBD1. Germline V CDR1 and CDR2: SGHRS, YFSETQ. There are 13 residues in the CDR3. V shed 9 bases, J shed 6 bases, and the junction held 7 bases outside the gene matches. CDR3 bases: TGCGCCACCCGACAGGGGATCCCCGGGGAGCTGTTTTTT. Translation: CATRQGIPGELFF.